These 26 T cell receptor beta chains originate from one sample sequenced in a study of blood T cell repertoires in COVID-19. The assay was immunoSEQ multiplex PCR, and TCRdb's table has in-frame clones only and misses some. The sample holds more than 45,000 clones, about 88% seen once. Sequenced material: peripheral blood. The receptors here all came from a human donor with active COVID-19. The donor label of this sample is uncertain.

The chain is built from TRBV11-2 and TRBJ2-7; D may be TRBD2 (6 bases). The CDR3 consists of 15 residues. Germline V gene data show CDR1 as SGHAT and CDR2 as FQNNGV. Deletions cut 5 bases from V and 7 bases from J, with 21 bases between. The CDR3 DNA reads TGTGCCAGCAGCCTCCCTGTCGGGTTAGCGGCGGAGCAGTACTTC. Translating it yields CASSLPVGLAAEQYF.

The chain is built from TRBV2 and TRBJ2-3; 13 bases match TRBD2. CDR1 SNHLY and CDR2 FYNNEI come from the germline V gene. CDR3 size: 18 residues. The ends lost 6 bases at V and 2 bases at J; junction bases unmatched: 11. CDR3 sequence reads: CASSPGTSGALITDTQYF. The CDR3 bases are TGTGCCAGCAGCCCCGGGACTAGCGGGGCATTAATCACAGATACGCAGTATTTT.

This chain links TRBV7-2 with TRBJ2-5; TRBD1 might be the D (6 bases). Looked up from germline, CDR1 is SGHTA and CDR2 is FQGNSA. Trimming removed 4 bases from V and 5 bases from J, with 11 bases in between. This CDR3 has 13 amino acids. The CDR3 bases are TGTGCCAGCAGCTGGGGGCCCCGGGAGACCCAGTACTTC. It specifies CASSWGPRETQYF.

The chain is built from TRBV6-6 and TRBJ1-5; tentative D call: TRBD1 (6 bases). Germline lookup yields CDR1 MNHNY and CDR2 SVGAGI (reference sequence). V lost 1 base, J lost 8 bases, and 12 bases lay in between. The CDR3 has 14 residues. The CDR3 loop reads CASSYLAGAEPQHF. In DNA, the CDR3 is TGTGCCAGCAGTTACTTGGCGGGGGCGGAGCCCCAGCATTTT.

The V call is TRBV7-2, the J call TRBJ1-1; D might be TRBD1 (5 bases). The CDR3 contains 15 residues. Germline CDR1 and CDR2: SGHTA and FQGNSA. Trimming cost V 2 bases and J 0 bases, with 10 bases left between them. CDR3 region: CASSLQPTVNTEAFF. DNA for the CDR3: TGTGCCAGCAGCTTACAACCGACAGTGAACACTGAAGCTTTCTTT. The full variable domain, in which reference TRBV7-2 and TRBJ1-1 provide the parts outside the CDR3, is GAGVSQSPSNKVTEKGKDVELRCDPISGHTALYWYRQSLGQGLEFLIYFQGNSAPDKSGLPSDRFSAERTGGSVSTLTIQRTQQEDSAVYLCASSLQPTVNTEAFFGQGTRLTVV.

This clone has just one count. The genes are TRBV24-1 and TRBJ1-2; TRBD1 aligns across 10 bases. Per germline, CDR1 KGHDR and CDR2 SFDVKD. The CDR3 contains 15 residues. Trimming cost V 4 bases and J 7 bases; bases outside gene matches: 8. The CDR3 DNA follows: TGTGCCACCAGTGACGACAGGGGGCGAATCTCTGGCTACACCTTC. This sequence encodes CATSDDRGRISGYTF.

The chain joins TRBV7-2 to TRBJ2-6, with TRBD2 matching 15 bases. With V trimmed by 4 bases and J by 4 bases, 5 bases remained unmatched. The CDR3 sequence is 18 residues long. Per germline, CDR1 SGHTA and CDR2 FQGNSA. The CDR3 reads CASSWTSGGASGANVLTF. CDR3 DNA sequence: TGTGCCAGCAGCTGGACTAGCGGGGGGGCCTCGGGGGCCAACGTCCTGACTTTC.

DNA for the CDR3: TGTGCCAGCTCACCACTGACCATCCTCAAGCGCAATGAGCAGTTCTTC. It yields the protein CASSPLTILKRNEQFF. The chain joins TRBV18 to TRBJ2-1; D call uncertain. The germline CDR1 and CDR2 sequences are KGHSH and LQKENI. The CDR3 is 16 residues long. V dropped 1 base and J dropped 6 bases, with 16 bases sitting between them.

The chain has TRBV2 and TRBJ2-5, with 8 bases identical to TRBD1. The ends lost 7 bases at V and 4 bases at J; junction bases unmatched: 8. CDR1 is SNHLY, CDR2 FYNNEI, per germline. The CDR3 is 14 amino acids. The CDR3 protein is CASKVDRGRETQYF. Written as DNA, the CDR3 is TGTGCCAGCAAGGTTGACAGGGGACGAGAGACCCAGTACTTC.

This chain links TRBV11-2 with TRBJ2-7, with a possible D match to TRBD2 (5 bases). The CDR3 runs 14 residues. V was pared by 5 bases and J by 7 bases, with 18 bases between. Germline lookup yields CDR1 SGHAT and CDR2 FQNNGV. This CDR3 reads CASSRSTTSREQYF. The CDR3 DNA reads as TGTGCCAGCAGCCGGTCGACTACCTCTCGTGAGCAGTACTTC.

The chain employs TRBV18 and TRBJ2-1; TRBD2 matches 9 bases. Germline values: CDR1 KGHSH, CDR2 LQKENI. This CDR3 has 16 residues. The ends lost 4 bases at V and 0 bases at J; junction bases unmatched: 4. The CDR3 bases are TGTGCCAGCTCACAAGAGCGGGGGGCCTCCTACAATGAGCAGTTCTTC. It specifies CASSQERGASYNEQFF.

The chain uses TRBV28 and TRBJ2-7; D is possibly TRBD2 (6 bases). V lost 3 bases, J lost 0 bases, and 9 bases lay in between. Per the germline V gene, CDR1 is MDHEN and CDR2 is SYDVKM. CDR3 size: 14 residues. DNA for the CDR3: TGTGCCAGCAGTTTGGGGGGTAGCTCCTACGAGCAGTACTTC. Translation gives CASSLGGSSYEQYF.

This sequence joins TRBV2 and TRBJ2-1; the D gene is possibly TRBD1 (5 bases). CDR3 length: 13 residues. V was pared by 5 bases and J by 3 bases, with 8 bases between. The germline V gene has CDR1 SNHLY and CDR2 FYNNEI. CDR3 amino acids: CASSLTVYNEQFF. The CDR3 DNA is TGTGCCAGCAGTCTGACAGTCTACAATGAGCAGTTCTTC.

V and J are TRBV19 and TRBJ1-5, with TRBD1 matching 9 bases. Germline V gene sequence: CDR1 LNHDA, CDR2 SQIVND (reference sequence). V lost 6 bases, J lost 6 bases, and 9 bases stayed unmatched. The CDR3 consists of 15 residues. CDR3 amino acids: CASSRDRVGSQPQHF. In DNA form, the CDR3 reads TGTGCCAGTAGCCGGGACAGGGTCGGTAGTCAGCCCCAGCATTTT.

The gene calls are TRBV9 and TRBJ2-3, with D tentatively TRBD2 (5 bases). CDR1 is SGDLS, CDR2 YYNGEE, per germline. This CDR3 spans 15 amino acids. V lost 0 bases and J 2 bases, leaving 10 bases between the germline ends. CDR3 in amino acids: CASSVAGINTDTQYF. The CDR3 DNA sequence: TGTGCCAGCAGCGTAGCGGGGATTAACACAGATACGCAGTATTTT.

This rearrangement joins TRBV9 to TRBJ2-1, with a possible D match to TRBD1 (7 bases). From germline, CDR1 is SGDLS and CDR2 YYNGEE. The CDR3 length is 15 residues. V lost 4 bases to trimming and J lost 9 bases, with 20 bases between them. The CDR3 nucleotides read TGTGCCAGCAGCCGTCAGGGGGAGCGGGCTAGTGAGCAGTTCTTC. Its protein product is CASSRQGERASEQFF.

V and J are TRBV4-2 and TRBJ1-3; D may be TRBD1 (6 bases). This CDR3 region has 17 residues. Germline values: CDR1 LGHNA, CDR2 YNFKEQ. V was shortened by 1 base and J by 0 bases, with 13 bases between the two germline ends. CDR3 in amino acids: CASSQVSGGYSGNTIYF. The DNA for the CDR3 is TGTGCCAGCAGCCAAGTCTCGGGGGGCTACTCTGGAAACACCATATATTTT.

In its sample, this clone was seen a few times. The chain is built from TRBV2 and TRBJ2-1, with 14 positions matching TRBD2. The V gene end was trimmed by 3 bases and the J gene end by 6 bases; junction bases not matched to a gene: 1. The CDR3 is 15 residues long. CDR1 and CDR2 from the germline V gene are SNHLY and FYNNEI. The CDR3 spells CASSEGTSGGNEQFF. Written as DNA, the CDR3 is TGTGCCAGCAGTGAGGGGACTAGCGGGGGCAATGAGCAGTTCTTC.

This clone was observed once. The V and J genes are TRBV9 and TRBJ2-3; 13 bases agree with TRBD2. This CDR3 is 16 amino acids long. Germline V lookup: CDR1 SGDLS, CDR2 YYNGEE. The J segment lost 9 bases and the V segment lost 0 bases, leaving 7 bases of the junction unmatched. DNA for the CDR3: TGTGCCAGCAGCGTAGGAACTAGCGGGGGGGCCACGACGCAGTATTTT. The encoded protein is CASSVGTSGGATTQYF.

The chain links TRBV2 to TRBJ1-5; 7 bases fit TRBD1. The CDR3 extends over 15 amino acids. Germline-derived CDR1 and CDR2 are SNHLY and FYNNEI. The J segment lost 0 bases and the V segment lost 4 bases, leaving 3 bases of the junction unmatched. The CDR3 DNA is TGTGCCAGCAGTGCCGGGACAGCTAGCAATCAGCCCCAGCATTTT. Translated, it gives CASSAGTASNQPQHF.

J is TRBJ1-4 and V is TRBV2; 8 bases line up with TRBD1. The CDR3 runs to 15 residues. Germline values: CDR1 SNHLY, CDR2 FYNNEI. With 2 bases clipped from V and 11 bases from J, the junction kept 10 bases outside the gene matches. The CDR3, as DNA: TGTGCCAGCAGTGAATACAGGGGGGTTTTTGGGAAACTGTTTTTT. Protein product: CASSEYRGVFGKLFF.

V and J are TRBV6-1 and TRBJ1-6; D remains unclear. The CDR3 has 17 amino acids. Between the trimmed V and J ends, which lost 4 bases and 0 bases, there was a span of 13 bases. Germline loops: CDR1 MNHNS, CDR2 SASEGT. CDR3 sequence reads: CASSGLGGRSYNSPLHF. The CDR3 DNA follows: TGTGCCAGCAGTGGGCTTGGAGGGCGCTCCTATAATTCACCCCTCCACTTT.

The V and J genes are TRBV9 and TRBJ2-5, with 14 nucleotides matching TRBD2. Trimming removed 2 bases from V and 2 bases from J; junction bases left unmatched: 5. This CDR3 comprises 17 residues. Germline CDR1 is SGDLS and CDR2 is YYNGEE. DNA of the CDR3: TGTGCCAGCAGCGTTGGGGGACTAGCGGGGGAGCAAGAGACCCAGTACTTC. This encodes CASSVGGLAGEQETQYF.

The rearrangement links TRBV5-1 to TRBJ2-5; 10 bases align to TRBD2. The CDR3 is made up of 17 amino acids. The germline CDR1 and CDR2 sequences are SGHRS and YFSETQ. V shed 0 bases, J shed 2 bases, and the junction held 7 bases outside the gene matches. Written as DNA, the CDR3 is TGCGCCAGCAGCTTGGTTCCTAGCGGGGGCCTACAAGAGACCCAGTACTTC. Translated, it gives CASSLVPSGGLQETQYF.

The V and J genes are TRBV6-2 or TRBV6-3 and TRBJ1-4, with D unclear. The CDR3 consists of 14 residues. The V end lost 5 bases, the J end lost 2 bases, and 9 bases lay between the germline ends. Germline values: CDR1 MNHEY, CDR2 SVGEGT. The CDR3 nucleotides read TGTGCCAGCAGTAGGCTGGGCACTAATGAAAAACTGTTTTTT. It is translated as CASSRLGTNEKLFF.

V and J are TRBV2 and TRBJ1-5; D call uncertain. V was shortened by 2 bases and J by 4 bases, with 6 bases between the two germline ends. Per the germline V gene, CDR1 is SNHLY and CDR2 is FYNNEI. This CDR3 has 13 residues. The CDR3: CASSEWENQPQHF. In nucleotides, the CDR3 is TGTGCCAGCAGTGAATGGGAGAATCAGCCCCAGCATTTT.